The clone carrying this T cell receptor beta chain was observed many times. These data come from a study of regulatory T cells in long-lasting Graves disease. V shed 5 bases and J shed 0 bases, with 19 bases lying between them. CDR3 size: 17 residues. Germline V CDR1 and CDR2: SGHTA, FQGNSA. Construction of the TCR beta libraries employed iRepertoire HTBI primers in conjunction with Arm-PCR of CDR3 regions. Each CDR3 protein gets one entry after TCRdb re-called the multiplex PCR reads with MiXCR. Of 550,000 to 650,000 distinct CDR3 sequences in the sample, roughly 15% were seen once. Regarding time point: newly diagnosed GD, antithyroid drugs for less than 3 months. The TCR library was made from RNA extracted from PBMCs. The same data also went into a second study, on T cells in Graves' hyperthyroidism and ophthalmopathy. Per that paper: First-round RT-PCR of the TCR CDR3 relied on the HTBI primer set.

The clonotype comes from a man aged 18 to 29 with Graves disease. J is TRBJ1-1 and V is TRBV7-2, with D unclear. Material: peripheral blood mononuclear cells (PBMCs), obtained at new diagnosis, from a patient treated with antithyroid drugs. The CDR3 nucleotides read TGTGCCAGCAGCCCTTCCTTCACCCTCATAATGAACACTGAAGCTTTCTTT. It specifies CASSPSFTLIMNTEAFF.